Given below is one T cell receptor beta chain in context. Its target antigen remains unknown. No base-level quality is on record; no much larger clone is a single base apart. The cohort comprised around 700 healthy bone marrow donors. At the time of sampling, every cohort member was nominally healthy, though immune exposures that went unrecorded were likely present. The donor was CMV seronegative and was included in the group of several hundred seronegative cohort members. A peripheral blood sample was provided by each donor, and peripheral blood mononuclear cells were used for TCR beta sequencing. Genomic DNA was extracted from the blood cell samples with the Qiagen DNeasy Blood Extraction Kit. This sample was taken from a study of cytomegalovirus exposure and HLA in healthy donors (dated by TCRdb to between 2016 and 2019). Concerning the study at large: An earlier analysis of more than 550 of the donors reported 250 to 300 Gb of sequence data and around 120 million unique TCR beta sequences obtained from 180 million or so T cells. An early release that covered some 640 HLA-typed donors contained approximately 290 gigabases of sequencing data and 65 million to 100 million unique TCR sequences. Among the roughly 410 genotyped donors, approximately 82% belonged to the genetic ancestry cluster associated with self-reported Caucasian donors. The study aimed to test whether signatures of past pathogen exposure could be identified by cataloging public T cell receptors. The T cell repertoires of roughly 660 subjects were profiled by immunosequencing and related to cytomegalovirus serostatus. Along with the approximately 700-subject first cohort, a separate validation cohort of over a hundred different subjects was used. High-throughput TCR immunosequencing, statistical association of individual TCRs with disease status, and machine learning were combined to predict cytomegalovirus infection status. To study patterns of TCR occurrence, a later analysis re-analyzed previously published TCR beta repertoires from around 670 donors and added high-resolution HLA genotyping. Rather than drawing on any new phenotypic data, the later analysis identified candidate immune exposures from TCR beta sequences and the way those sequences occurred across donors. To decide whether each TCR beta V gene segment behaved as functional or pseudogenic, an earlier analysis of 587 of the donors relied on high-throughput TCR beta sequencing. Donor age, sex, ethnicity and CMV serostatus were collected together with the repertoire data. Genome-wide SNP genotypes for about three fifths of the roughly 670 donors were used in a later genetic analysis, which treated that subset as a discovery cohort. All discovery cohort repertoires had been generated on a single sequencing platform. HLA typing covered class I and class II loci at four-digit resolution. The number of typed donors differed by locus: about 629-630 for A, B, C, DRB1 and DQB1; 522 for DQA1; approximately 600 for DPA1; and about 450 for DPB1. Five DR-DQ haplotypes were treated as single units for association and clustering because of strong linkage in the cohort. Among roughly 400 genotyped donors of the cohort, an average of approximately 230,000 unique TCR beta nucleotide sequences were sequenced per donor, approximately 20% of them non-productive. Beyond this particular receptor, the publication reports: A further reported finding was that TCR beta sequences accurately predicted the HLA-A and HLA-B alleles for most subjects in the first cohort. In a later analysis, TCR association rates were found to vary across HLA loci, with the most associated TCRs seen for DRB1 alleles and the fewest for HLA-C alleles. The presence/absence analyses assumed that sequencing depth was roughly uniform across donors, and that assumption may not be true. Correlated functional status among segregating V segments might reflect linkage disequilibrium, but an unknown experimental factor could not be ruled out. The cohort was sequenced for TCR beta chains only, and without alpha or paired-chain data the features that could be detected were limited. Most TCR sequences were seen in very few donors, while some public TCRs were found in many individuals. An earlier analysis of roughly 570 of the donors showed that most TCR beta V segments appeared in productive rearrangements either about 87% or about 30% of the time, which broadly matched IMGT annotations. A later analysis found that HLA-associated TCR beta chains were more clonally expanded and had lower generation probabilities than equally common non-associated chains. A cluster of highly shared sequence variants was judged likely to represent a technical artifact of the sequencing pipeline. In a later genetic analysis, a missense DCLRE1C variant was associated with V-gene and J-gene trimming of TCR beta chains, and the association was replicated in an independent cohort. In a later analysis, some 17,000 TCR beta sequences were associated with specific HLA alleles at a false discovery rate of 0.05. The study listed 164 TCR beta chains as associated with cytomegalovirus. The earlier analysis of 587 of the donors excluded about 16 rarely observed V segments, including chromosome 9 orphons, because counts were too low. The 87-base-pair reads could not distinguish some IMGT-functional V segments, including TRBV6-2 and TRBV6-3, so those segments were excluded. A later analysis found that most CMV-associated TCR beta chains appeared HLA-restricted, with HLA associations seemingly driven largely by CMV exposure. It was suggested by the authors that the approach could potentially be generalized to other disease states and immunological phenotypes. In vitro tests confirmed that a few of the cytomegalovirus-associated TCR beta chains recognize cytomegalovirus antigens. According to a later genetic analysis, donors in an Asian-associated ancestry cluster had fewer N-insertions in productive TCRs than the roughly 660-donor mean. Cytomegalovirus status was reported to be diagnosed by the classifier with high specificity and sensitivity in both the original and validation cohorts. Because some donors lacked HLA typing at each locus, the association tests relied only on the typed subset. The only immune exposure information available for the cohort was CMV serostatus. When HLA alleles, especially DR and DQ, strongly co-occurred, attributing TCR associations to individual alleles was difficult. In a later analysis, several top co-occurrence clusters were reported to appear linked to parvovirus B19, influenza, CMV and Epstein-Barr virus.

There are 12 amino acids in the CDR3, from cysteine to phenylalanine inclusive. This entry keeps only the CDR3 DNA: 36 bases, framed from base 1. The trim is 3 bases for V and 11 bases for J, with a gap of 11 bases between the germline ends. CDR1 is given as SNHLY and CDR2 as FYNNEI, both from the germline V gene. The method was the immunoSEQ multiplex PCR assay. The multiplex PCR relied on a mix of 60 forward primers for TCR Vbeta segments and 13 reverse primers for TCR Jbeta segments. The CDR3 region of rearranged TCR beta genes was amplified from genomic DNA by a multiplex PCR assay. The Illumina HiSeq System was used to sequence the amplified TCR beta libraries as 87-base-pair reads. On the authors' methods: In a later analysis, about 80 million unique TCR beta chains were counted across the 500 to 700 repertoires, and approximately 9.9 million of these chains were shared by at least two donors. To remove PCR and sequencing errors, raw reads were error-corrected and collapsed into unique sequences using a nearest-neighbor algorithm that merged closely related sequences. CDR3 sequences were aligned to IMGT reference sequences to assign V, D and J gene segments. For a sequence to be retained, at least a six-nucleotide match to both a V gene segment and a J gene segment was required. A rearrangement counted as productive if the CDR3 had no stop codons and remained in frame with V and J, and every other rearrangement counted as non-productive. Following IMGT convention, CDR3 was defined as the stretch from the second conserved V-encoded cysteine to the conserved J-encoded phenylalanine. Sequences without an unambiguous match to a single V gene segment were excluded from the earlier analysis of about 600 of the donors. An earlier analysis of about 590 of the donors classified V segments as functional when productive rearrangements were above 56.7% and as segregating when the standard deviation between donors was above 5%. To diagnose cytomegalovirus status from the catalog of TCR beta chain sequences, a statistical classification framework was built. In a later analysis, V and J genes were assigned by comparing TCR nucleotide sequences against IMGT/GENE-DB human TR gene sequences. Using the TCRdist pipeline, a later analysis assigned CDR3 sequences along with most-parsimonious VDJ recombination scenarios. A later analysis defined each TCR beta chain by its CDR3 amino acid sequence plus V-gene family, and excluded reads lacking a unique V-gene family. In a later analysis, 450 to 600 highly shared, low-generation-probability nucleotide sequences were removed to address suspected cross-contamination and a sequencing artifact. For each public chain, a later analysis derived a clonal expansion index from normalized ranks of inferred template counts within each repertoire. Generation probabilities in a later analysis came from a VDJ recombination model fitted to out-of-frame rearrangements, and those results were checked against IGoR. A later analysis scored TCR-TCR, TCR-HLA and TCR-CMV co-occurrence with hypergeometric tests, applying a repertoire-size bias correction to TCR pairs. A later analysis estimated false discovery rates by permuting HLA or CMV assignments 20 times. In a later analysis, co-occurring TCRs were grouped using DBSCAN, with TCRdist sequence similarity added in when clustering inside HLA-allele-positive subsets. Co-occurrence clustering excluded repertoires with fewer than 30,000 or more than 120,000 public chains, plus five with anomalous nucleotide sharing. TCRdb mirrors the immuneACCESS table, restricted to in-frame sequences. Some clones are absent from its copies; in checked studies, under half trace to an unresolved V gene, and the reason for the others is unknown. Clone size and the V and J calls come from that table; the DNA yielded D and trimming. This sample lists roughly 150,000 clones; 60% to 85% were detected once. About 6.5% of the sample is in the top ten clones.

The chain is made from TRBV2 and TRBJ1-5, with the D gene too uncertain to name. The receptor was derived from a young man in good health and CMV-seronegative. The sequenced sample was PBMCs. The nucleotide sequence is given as TGTGCCAGCAGTGATAGAGGGAGGACCCAGCATTTT. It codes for CASSDRGRTQHF.